The source of this T cell receptor beta chain is a study of OX40 agonist ivuxolimab in advanced cancers. Study context: From 23 to 79 years was the age range, with a mean of around 56 years, and over 70% were male.

Sequenced by immunoSEQ multiplex PCR; TCRdb stores in-frame clones only, minus some. Here the sample spans about 11,000 clones, around 70% being singletons. In the case of this clone: Its specificity is unknown.

CDR1 is MNHNY, CDR2 SVGAGI, per germline (reference sequence). The CDR3 is 15 amino acids. V was pared by 2 bases and J by 2 bases, with 10 bases between. Findings and caveats of the study: The average count of expanded clones was higher among CD8+ T cells than among CD4+.

The V gene is TRBV6-6, the J gene TRBJ1-5, with D tentatively TRBD1 (5 bases). Material: CD4+ or CD8+ T cells sorted from blood, obtained in a trial of the OX40 agonist ivuxolimab. This receptor was obtained from an adult with an advanced solid tumor such as melanoma, head and neck, liver or kidney cancer. CDR3 bases: TGTGCCAGCAGTTACCCTGACAGAGGCAATCAGCCCCAGCATTTT. Its protein is CASSYPDRGNQPQHF.